A single sample gave rise to the 26 T cell receptor beta chains below, sequenced in a study of beta chain features in type 1 diabetes. The study reverse transcribed the entire isolated RNA, so it sequenced expressed TCRB transcripts. TCRdb keeps only in-frame clones here, not all; method: immunoSEQ multiplex PCR. The table has about 250,000 clones, roughly an eighth seen once. Specimen: naive CD4+ T cells from blood. The source of these receptors is a woman aged 40 to 55 in good health.

This clone showed up just a few times. Germline is not matched at one junction end, which may reflect a read error. The chain couples TRBV7-9 to TRBJ1-2; 9 bases agree with TRBD1. CDR1 is SEHNR, CDR2 FQNEAQ, per germline (reference sequence). This CDR3 contains 14 residues. This chain's CDR3 is CASSWGQGNSGYTF. The CDR3 DNA is TGTGCCAGCAGCTGGGGACAGGGCAACTCTGGCTACACCTTC.

The CDR3, as DNA: TGTGCCAGCAGGATGACAGTCGCGAGCGGCTACACCTTC. As protein: CASRMTVASGYTF. This rearrangement joins TRBV5-6 to TRBJ1-2, with a weak D call TRBD1 (5 bases). The V gene's germline CDR1 is SGHDT and CDR2 YYEEEE. CDR3 length: 13 residues. Trimming stripped 5 bases from V and 8 bases from J, with 16 bases between. The full variable domain, in which reference TRBV5-6 and TRBJ1-2 provide the parts outside the CDR3, is DAGVTQSPTHLIKTRGQQVTLRCSPKSGHDTVSWYQQALGQGPQFIFQYYEEEERQRGNFPDRFSGHQFPNYSSELNVNALLLGDSALYLCASRMTVASGYTFGSGTRLTVV.

The V and J genes are TRBV10-2 and TRBJ2-5; TRBD2 might be the D (7 bases). Germline CDR1 is WSHSY and CDR2 is SAAADI. Trimming left V 7 bases short and J 7 bases short, with 22 bases between. The CDR3 spans 15 residues. The CDR3 here is CASTDVRGARRTQYF. The CDR3 DNA is TGCGCCAGCACTGACGTTCGGGGGGCCCGTCGGACCCAGTACTTC.

V is TRBV2 and J is TRBJ1-1; maybe TRBD1 (6 bases). Germline values: CDR1 SNHLY, CDR2 FYNNEI. The CDR3 totals 14 residues. V was cut by 3 bases and J by 4 bases, with 12 bases left in between. CDR3 sequence reads: CASSDQGPFTEAFF. DNA of the CDR3: TGTGCCAGCAGTGATCAGGGGCCCTTCACTGAAGCTTTCTTT.

This clone was counted a few times. The genes are TRBV7-2 and TRBJ2-2, with 8 bases fitting TRBD2. Germline-derived CDR1 and CDR2 are SGHTA and FQGNSA. The CDR3 spans 14 residues. V gave up 8 bases and J gave up 1 base; unmatched junction bases: 3. The chain's CDR3 is CASLGLENTGELFF. The CDR3 DNA is TGTGCCAGCTTGGGACTAGAGAACACCGGGGAGCTGTTTTTT.

In this sample, this clone turned up a few times. This chain links TRBV2 with TRBJ1-2, with 10 bases lining up with TRBD1. CDR1 and CDR2 from the germline V gene are SNHLY and FYNNEI. J lost 5 bases, V lost 5 bases, and 5 bases had no gene match. This CDR3 comprises 14 residues. The CDR3 DNA reads as TGTGCCAGCAGTTGGGGACAGGGGCAGTATGGCTACACCTTC. Amino acids: CASSWGQGQYGYTF.

The chain joins TRBV5-4 to TRBJ1-1, with 12 bases that match TRBD1. Trimming took 6 bases from V and 4 from J; bases not matched to a gene: 10. The CDR3 consists of 16 residues. The V gene's germline CDR1 is SGHNT and CDR2 YYREEE (reference sequence). The CDR3 region has the DNA TGTGCCAGCACCCAGGGACAGGGGGCTCGGAGCACTGAAGCTTTCTTT. Encoded protein: CASTQGQGARSTEAFF.

This clone appeared a few times. The chain has TRBV6-6 and TRBJ2-7, with 10 positions matching TRBD1. The trim removed 6 bases at V and 3 bases at J, leaving 8 bases unmatched. The CDR3 runs to 15 residues. Germline V lookup: CDR1 MNHNY, CDR2 SVGAGI (reference sequence). The CDR3 nucleotides read TGTGCCAGCAGGGATGGTGGGACAGGGGACTACGAGCAGTACTTC. Residues: CASRDGGTGDYEQYF.

The genes are TRBV21-1 and TRBJ2-3; the table's D call, TRBD2, was not checked against the DNA. TRBV21-1 counts as a pseudogene. The CDR3 covers 20 residues. CDR3 region: CASSTDLGTSGGGSTDTQYF. CDR3 sequence (DNA): TGTGCCAGCAGCACGGACCTCGGGACTAGCGGGGGGGGAAGCACAGATACGCAGTATTTT.

The chain combines TRBV6-1 with TRBJ2-3; no definite D call. The CDR3 contains 13 residues. V lost 1 base, J lost 2 bases, and 4 bases lay in between. CDR1 and CDR2 (germline): MNHNS, SASEGT. In DNA form, the CDR3 reads TGTGCCAGCAGTGAAGTTTACACAGATACGCAGTATTTT. Translation: CASSEVYTDTQYF.

The CDR3 DNA reads as TGTGCCAGTACCCCACCCCACGGGGGGAGGTGGACTGAAGCTTTCTTT. It translates to CASTPPHGGRWTEAFF. The chain couples TRBV19 to TRBJ1-1; TRBD1 might be the D (5 bases). The CDR3 is made up of 16 amino acids. Germline V CDR1 and CDR2: LNHDA, SQIVND (reference sequence). V lost 7 bases and J 5 bases, leaving 23 bases between the germline ends.

This clone was detected a few times. The chain combines TRBV10-3 with TRBJ1-2; a weak D match, TRBD1 (5 bases). The germline V and J ends were trimmed by 6 bases and 3 bases, with 8 bases remaining between them. CDR3 length: 12 amino acids. CDR1 and CDR2 (germline): ENHRY, SYGVKD. CDR3 DNA: TGTGCCATCAGGGGGCTCGACTATGGCTACACCTTC. Amino acids: CAIRGLDYGYTF.

This clone was seen a handful of times. The same CDR3 is also encoded by other DNA sequences in this sample. J is TRBJ2-7 and V is TRBV5-1; 10 positions match TRBD2. The CDR3 totals 15 residues. Germline CDR1 SGHRS, CDR2 YFSETQ. The ends lost 0 bases at V and 2 bases at J; junction bases unmatched: 2. CDR3 in amino acids: CASSLGLAGPYEQYF. The CDR3 DNA follows: TGCGCCAGCAGCTTGGGACTAGCGGGCCCCTACGAGCAGTACTTC.

This clone was picked up a small number of times. The V call is TRBV19, the J call TRBJ2-1, with 15 bases that match TRBD2. This CDR3 region has 17 residues. Trimming took 3 bases from V and 6 from J; bases not matched to a gene: 6. Looked up from germline, CDR1 is LNHDA and CDR2 is SQIVND (reference sequence). The chain's CDR3 is CASSIRTSGGAGNEQFF. The DNA of the CDR3 is TGTGCCAGTAGTATTCGGACTAGCGGGGGGGCGGGCAATGAGCAGTTCTTC.

The chain employs TRBV5-1 and TRBJ2-5; 9 nucleotides match TRBD1. The CDR3 is made up of 14 amino acids. Germline lookup yields CDR1 SGHRS and CDR2 YFSETQ. V dropped 4 bases and J dropped 3; count of bases not matched to a gene: 4. Here the CDR3 reads CASSMGQGKETQYF. The DNA for the CDR3 is TGCGCCAGCAGCATGGGACAGGGAAAAGAGACCCAGTACTTC.

V usage is TRBV5-1 and J usage is TRBJ2-5, with D maybe TRBD2 (7 bases). Germline CDR1 SGHRS, CDR2 YFSETQ. Trimming stripped 0 bases from V and 9 bases from J, with 15 bases between. This CDR3 region has 14 residues. CDR3 loop: CASSLAGDYRPQYF. The CDR3 bases are TGCGCCAGCAGCTTGGCAGGGGACTACCGTCCCCAGTACTTC.

This clone was seen more than once but under ten times. The V and J genes are TRBV11-2 and TRBJ1-1; 7 nucleotides line up with TRBD1. V trimming: 1 base; J trimming: 1 base; junction bases outside the gene matches: 12. Germline V gene sequence: CDR1 SGHAT, CDR2 FQNNGV. The CDR3 runs 18 residues. Written as DNA, the CDR3 is TGTGCCAGCAGCTTAGCCCCAGTTACGGCAGGGGGGAACACTGAAGCTTTCTTT. The encoded protein is CASSLAPVTAGGNTEAFF.

This chain connects TRBV29-1 to TRBJ2-2; TRBD1 agrees at 12 bases. Germline-derived CDR1 and CDR2 are SQVTM and ANQGSEA. The CDR3 is 15 amino acids. The V and J ends lost 4 bases and 6 bases, in that order; junction bases with no gene match: 6. CDR3 sequence reads: CSVGGQGASPGELFF. In nucleotides, the CDR3 is TGCAGCGTTGGGGGACAGGGGGCGTCCCCCGGGGAGCTGTTTTTT.

The V and J genes are TRBV6-6 and TRBJ2-4; D is perhaps TRBD2 (5 bases). This CDR3 spans 15 amino acids. Germline values: CDR1 MNHNY, CDR2 SVGAGI (reference sequence). V gave up 0 bases and J gave up 8 bases, with 14 bases separating them. The CDR3, as DNA: TGTGCCAGCAGTTACTCAGGACTCCCGAGGGACATTCAGTACTTC. Its translation is CASSYSGLPRDIQYF.

The chain joins TRBV29-1 to TRBJ1-6; 9 nucleotides line up with TRBD1. This CDR3 contains 14 residues. Germline CDR1 is SQVTM and CDR2 is ANQGSEA. Germline trimming cut 6 bases from V and 10 bases from J; bases unmatched to any gene: 10. CDR3 sequence reads: CSVALGQGRSPLHF. DNA of the CDR3: TGCAGCGTCGCCTTGGGACAGGGACGGTCACCCCTCCACTTT.

The chain links TRBV11-2 to TRBJ1-5; the D is unclear. The CDR3 contains 14 residues. CDR1 is SGHAT and CDR2 is FQNNGV in the germline V gene. The V gene lost 1 base and the J gene lost 2 bases, with 6 bases spanning the gap. The CDR3 bases are TGTGCCAGCAGCTTAGTTACGGGCAATCAGCCCCAGCATTTT. This codes for CASSLVTGNQPQHF.

This clone was seen a handful of times. The rearrangement links TRBV6-1 to TRBJ1-2, with 10 positions matching TRBD1. Germline CDR1 and CDR2: MNHNS and SASEGT. With 2 bases clipped from V and 5 bases from J, the junction kept 8 bases outside the gene matches. The CDR3 spans 16 residues. The CDR3 coding sequence is TGTGCCAGCAGTGAACCGGGACAGGGGAGAGGGTATGGCTACACCTTC. This gives the protein CASSEPGQGRGYGYTF.

The chain links TRBV27 to TRBJ1-2; 7 bases are shared with TRBD1. Germline CDR1 is MNHEY and CDR2 is SMNVEV (reference sequence). Trimming removed 5 bases from V and 4 bases from J; junction bases left unmatched: 4. CDR3 length: 13 residues. CDR3 amino acids: CASSNRDSYGYTF. The CDR3 nucleotides read TGTGCCAGCAGTAACCGGGACAGCTATGGCTACACCTTC.

The V and J genes are TRBV4-3 and TRBJ2-7, with TRBD1 as a possible D gene (7 bases). Germline V gene sequence: CDR1 LGHNA, CDR2 YSLEER. The CDR3 runs 16 residues. Between the trimmed V and J ends, which lost 2 bases and 2 bases, there was a span of 16 bases. The CDR3 coding sequence is TGCGCCAGCAGCCAACCGCGACAGGGACTTCCCTACGAGCAGTACTTC. It is translated as CASSQPRQGLPYEQYF.

This clone has more than one count but fewer than ten. The chain uses TRBV29-1 and TRBJ2-5; 9 bases align to TRBD2. Germline V gene sequence: CDR1 SQVTM, CDR2 ANQGSEA. This CDR3 spans 15 amino acids. V trimming: 4 bases; J trimming: 4 bases; junction bases outside the gene matches: 10. The CDR3, as DNA: TGCAGCGTTGCGCCGGGACTAGCCGGTCGAGAGACCCAGTACTTC. Its translation is CSVAPGLAGRETQYF.

This clone has just a few counts. The chain is built from TRBV5-6 and TRBJ2-1; 14 nucleotides agree with TRBD2. The J segment lost 2 bases and the V segment lost 4 bases, leaving 2 bases of the junction unmatched. The CDR3 totals 16 residues. Germline V CDR1 and CDR2: SGHDT, YYEEEE. Here the CDR3 DNA reads TGTGCCAGCAGCCCGGGACTAGCGGGGGCCTACAATGAGCAGTTCTTC. It translates to CASSPGLAGAYNEQFF.